The table lists the clone carrying this T cell receptor beta chain with a few counts. Repertoires were generated with immunoSEQ multiplex PCR, while TCRdb's copy carries only in-frame clones and drops some. The sample gives about 47,000 clones, about 90% of which show up once; about 32% is in the top ten. The data were obtained in a study of OX40 agonist ivuxolimab in advanced cancers. The CDR3 covers 13 residues. Trimming pared 3 bases from V and 7 bases from J, leaving 10 bases between. Germline V CDR1 and CDR2: LNHDA, SQIVND (reference sequence). Sequencing used CD4+ or CD8+ T cells sorted from blood, obtained in a trial of the OX40 agonist ivuxolimab. The V and J genes are TRBV19 and TRBJ1-5; no reliable D call. The sequence derives from an adult with an advanced solid tumor such as melanoma, head and neck, liver or kidney cancer. The CDR3 nucleotides read TGTGCCAGTAGTATCTCTTCACTACAGCCCCAGCATTTT. It yields the protein CASSISSLQPQHF.